These 26 T cell receptor beta chains were sequenced from one sample in a study of T-cell memory formation after mild COVID-19. One entry per CDR3 protein, called by TCRdb with MiXCR from the 5' RACE reads. The repertoire holds fewer than 75,000 distinct CDR3 sequences, with 9% to 15% as singletons. Sequences were obtained from PBMCs or a T cell subset sorted from them (not recorded which). The source is a man between 18 and 35 years old who had mild COVID-19 (a few samples of this study predate the infection). Cell type and time point are not known.

The chain recombines TRBV27 with TRBJ2-1, with D tentatively TRBD2 (5 bases). The CDR3 covers 13 residues. V was cut by 7 bases and J by 12 bases, with 19 bases left in between. Germline lookup yields CDR1 MNHEY and CDR2 SMNVEV (reference sequence). CDR3 in amino acids: CASNPTNLGPQFF. CDR3 coding DNA: TGTGCCAGCAACCCGACTAATCTGGGTCCGCAGTTCTTC.

In its sample, this clonotype was seen a few times. The chain links TRBV12-3 or TRBV12-4 to TRBJ2-3; 14 bases fit TRBD2. The junction had 5 bases not matched to a gene; V was cut back by 6 bases and J by 3 bases. This CDR3 spans 16 amino acids. CDR3 sequence: CASRPRLAGGTDTQYF. CDR3 nucleotide sequence: TGTGCCAGCAGGCCCAGACTAGCGGGGGGGACAGATACGCAGTATTTT.

This clonotype was found a few times. This rearrangement joins TRBV6-5 to TRBJ1-6; TRBD1 matches at 11 bases. The germline CDR1 and CDR2 sequences are MNHEY and SVGAGI. V gave up 5 bases and J gave up 10 bases; unmatched junction bases: 10. The CDR3 is made up of 16 amino acids. This chain's CDR3 is CASSTRGGQGGSPLHF. In nucleotides, the CDR3 is TGTGCCAGCAGTACCAGGGGGGGACAGGGGGGCTCACCCCTCCACTTT.

The chain couples TRBV10-2 to TRBJ1-2, with unresolved D. Trimming took 5 bases from V and 2 from J, leaving 12 bases between them. The germline V gene encodes CDR1 WSHSY and CDR2 SAAADI. This CDR3 spans 14 amino acids. CDR3 nucleotides: TGCGCCAGCAGTTCTAGGTCTTGGAACTATGGCTACACCTTC. Encoded protein: CASSSRSWNYGYTF.

The chain recombines TRBV20-1 with TRBJ2-1; possible D gene TRBD1, 5 bases. V dropped 5 bases and J dropped 1 base, with 18 bases sitting between them. In germline, CDR1 is DFQATT, CDR2 SNEGSKA (reference sequence). The CDR3 is 16 amino acids. The CDR3 here is CSAAPLGGASYNEQFF. DNA for the CDR3: TGCAGTGCTGCTCCGCTCGGTGGGGCATCCTACAATGAGCAGTTCTTC.

The V gene is TRBV6-2 or TRBV6-3, the J gene TRBJ2-7; 7 nucleotides match TRBD1. The CDR3 totals 13 residues. V lost 7 bases, J lost 2 bases, and 5 bases stayed unmatched. CDR1 MNHEY and CDR2 SVGEGT come from the germline V gene. The CDR3 DNA reads TGTGCCAGCAATTCGGACAGGACCTACGAGCAGTACGTC. Protein: CASNSDRTYEQYV.

The sample holds many counts of this clonotype. The V call is TRBV6-6, the J call TRBJ2-7; D might be TRBD1 or TRBD2, each matching 5 bases. Germline V gene data show CDR1 as MNHNY and CDR2 as SVGAGI (reference sequence). The CDR3 loop spans 16 amino acids. V was shortened by 2 bases and J by 6 bases, with 20 bases between the two germline ends. The CDR3 nucleotides read TGTGCCAGCAGTTACCACTACTTTGGGACGGTTCCCGAGCAGTACGTC. This sequence encodes CASSYHYFGTVPEQYV.

This clonotype showed up many times. V usage is TRBV5-4 and J usage is TRBJ1-1, with TRBD1 identical over 8 bases. CDR1 and CDR2 (germline): SGHNT, YYREEE (reference sequence). There are 13 residues in the CDR3. V was pared by 0 bases and J by 7 bases, with 2 bases of the junction left unmatched. The chain's CDR3 is CASSLGGTGEAFF. The CDR3 DNA is TGTGCCAGCAGCTTGGGTGGGACAGGTGAAGCTTTCTTT.

This rearrangement joins TRBV7-2 to TRBJ2-2; 12 bases agree with TRBD2. The CDR3 extends over 18 amino acids. The ends lost 1 base at V and 5 bases at J; junction bases unmatched: 8. Germline V gene sequence: CDR1 SGHTA, CDR2 FQGNSA. The CDR3 loop is CASSLGPLAGGLTGELFF. In nucleotides, the CDR3 is TGTGCCAGCAGCTTAGGACCCCTAGCGGGGGGGTTAACCGGGGAGCTGTTTTTT.

This clonotype was detected many times. This chain links TRBV5-6 with TRBJ2-7; D ambiguous. The germline V gene encodes CDR1 SGHDT and CDR2 YYEEEE. The CDR3 runs 12 residues. V was cut by 1 base and J by 2 bases, with 4 bases left in between. CDR3 bases: TGTGCCAGCAGCTTGTATACCTACGAGCAGTACGTC. Translating it yields CASSLYTYEQYV.

This clonotype appeared a few times. V is TRBV9 and J is TRBJ1-2; D not certain. The CDR3 covers 15 residues. Trimming removed 0 bases at V and 5 bases at J, with 14 bases between. In germline, CDR1 is SGDLS, CDR2 YYNGEE. As DNA, the CDR3 is TGTGCCAGCAGCGTAGATGGGCAGGCAGGTTATGGCTACACCTTC. It yields the protein CASSVDGQAGYGYTF.

This clonotype was observed a handful of times. This chain joins TRBV27 and TRBJ2-1, with a tentative D call TRBD1 (6 bases). The germline V gene encodes CDR1 MNHEY and CDR2 SMNVEV (reference sequence). The length of the CDR3 is 15 residues. The V and J ends lost 7 bases and 3 bases respectively, with 16 bases between them. The CDR3 protein is CASTSSGTRYNEQFF. DNA of the CDR3: TGTGCCAGCACCTCCTCCGGGACACGCTACAATGAGCAGTTCTTC.

This clonotype has just a few counts. The chain is built from TRBV5-1 and TRBJ2-3; TRBD2 matches at 12 bases. Germline V gene data show CDR1 as SGHRS and CDR2 as YFSETQ. This CDR3 region has 17 residues. Trimming at V came to 1 base and at J to 3 bases, leaving 6 bases not matched to a gene. Here the CDR3 reads CASSLRASGGATDTQYF. The CDR3 DNA follows: TGCGCCAGCAGCTTGAGGGCTAGCGGGGGGGCGACAGATACGCAGTATTTT.

This sequence joins TRBV7-2 and TRBJ1-2; D unclear. The V gene's germline CDR1 is SGHTA and CDR2 FQGNSA. This CDR3 contains 12 residues. The ends were cut back, 0 bases at V and 8 bases at J, with 7 bases in the middle. CDR3 DNA sequence: TGTGCCAGCAGCTTAGCGGGAAGGGGCTACACCTTC. Amino acids: CASSLAGRGYTF. The full variable domain, its missing parts supplied by reference TRBV7-2 and TRBJ1-2, is GAGVSQSPSNKVTEKGKDVELRCDPISGHTALYWYRQSLGQGLEFLIYFQGNSAPDKSGLPSDRFSAERTGGSVSTLTIQRTQQEDSAVYLCASSLAGRGYTFGSGTRLTVV.

This clonotype showed up many times. The rearrangement joins TRBV4-3 to TRBJ2-2; 9 nucleotides match TRBD1. The CDR3 sequence is 17 residues long. The germline CDR1 and CDR2 sequences are LGHNA and YSLEER. V was clipped by 1 base and J by 2 bases; unmatched bases: 5. This chain's CDR3 is CASSQGTGGANTGELFF. In DNA form, the CDR3 reads TGCGCCAGCAGCCAAGGAACAGGGGGCGCAAACACCGGGGAGCTGTTTTTT.

This clonotype has at least ten counts. The chain is built from TRBV6-5 and TRBJ2-5; 8 bases agree with TRBD2. CDR1 MNHEY and CDR2 SVGAGI come from the germline V gene. This CDR3 has 15 residues. V was pared by 5 bases and J by 4 bases, with 9 bases of the junction left unmatched. The CDR3 region is CASSGRGGFGETQYF. In nucleotides, the CDR3 is TGTGCCAGCAGTGGACGCGGGGGGTTTGGAGAGACCCAGTACTTC.

This clonotype was picked up a small number of times. The chain has TRBV20-1 and TRBJ2-7; 7 bases align to TRBD2. CDR3 size: 14 residues. CDR1 is DFQATT and CDR2 is SNEGSKA in the germline V gene (reference sequence). J gave up 2 bases and V 6 bases, and 10 bases lay outside the gene matches. The CDR3, as DNA: TGCAGTGCCCTCCCCGGGGCGGGGGCCTACGAGCAGTACGTC. It encodes CSALPGAGAYEQYV.

This chain links TRBV6-5 with TRBJ1-1; TRBD1 is a possible D gene (5 bases). Germline-derived CDR1 and CDR2 are MNHEY and SVGAGI. The CDR3 has 12 residues. V lost 0 bases to trimming and J lost 10 bases, with 9 bases between them. The CDR3 region has the DNA TGTGCCAGCAGTTACTCGGCAGGGCCAGCTTTCTTT. This sequence encodes CASSYSAGPAFF.

This rearrangement joins TRBV11-2 to TRBJ1-1, with D uncertain. There are 13 residues in the CDR3. In germline, CDR1 is SGHAT, CDR2 FQNNGV. V was shortened by 3 bases and J by 5 bases, with 10 bases between the two germline ends. This CDR3 is CASSFTSATEAFF. CDR3 in DNA: TGTGCCAGCAGCTTTACGTCGGCGACTGAAGCTTTCTTT.

The chain recombines TRBV10-3 with TRBJ2-3; no clear D. CDR1 ENHRY and CDR2 SYGVKD come from the germline V gene. CDR3 length: 13 residues. Trimming left V 3 bases short and J 4 bases short, with 8 bases between. The CDR3 loop is CAISDVSADTQYF. The CDR3 DNA sequence: TGTGCCATCAGTGATGTGAGTGCAGATACGCAGTATTTT.

V usage is TRBV29-1 and J usage is TRBJ1-5; unclear D gene. The V gene's germline CDR1 is SQVTM and CDR2 ANQGSEA. The CDR3 spans 14 residues. Trimming took 5 bases from V and 0 from J, leaving 11 bases between them. CDR3 sequence reads: CSVSVGISNQPQHF. CDR3 in DNA: TGCAGCGTTAGTGTCGGGATTAGCAATCAGCCCCAGCATTTT.

The chain combines TRBV10-1 with TRBJ2-7; tentative D call: TRBD1 (6 bases). Germline V gene sequence: CDR1 WNHNN, CDR2 SYGVQD (reference sequence). There are 11 residues in the CDR3. V was clipped by 8 bases and J by 1 base, with 6 bases between them. This CDR3 is CASGTSYEQYF. The CDR3 DNA sequence: TGCGCCAGCGGGACATCCTACGAGCAGTACTTC.

This clonotype showed up many times. The gene calls are TRBV5-1 and TRBJ1-2; 9 nucleotides agree with TRBD1. CDR1 is SGHRS, CDR2 YFSETQ, per germline. V was clipped by 4 bases and J by 5 bases; unmatched bases: 9. The CDR3 contains 15 residues. CDR3 nucleotide sequence: TGCGCCAGCAGCCCGGGACAGGGAGTGACGTATGGCTACACCTTC. Translating gives CASSPGQGVTYGYTF. Complete variable domain (other parts from reference TRBV5-1 and TRBJ1-2): KAGVTQTPRYLIKTRGQQVTLSCSPISGHRSVSWYQQTPGQGLQFLFEYFSETQRNKGNFPGRFSGRQFSNSRSEMNVSTLELGDSALYLCASSPGQGVTYGYTFGSGTRLTVV.

This clonotype has a count of ten or more. The V call is TRBV10-3, the J call TRBJ2-5; D is unclear. Per germline, CDR1 ENHRY and CDR2 SYGVKD. With 10 bases removed from V and 2 bases from J, the gap between germline ends came to 17 bases. The CDR3 runs to 14 residues. In DNA form, the CDR3 reads TGTGCCACCGCTGGGCCGCGCGTACAAGAGACCCAGTACTTC. Translation gives CATAGPRVQETQYF.

This clonotype was detected ten times or more. The rearrangement uses TRBV7-2 and TRBJ2-1; TRBD1 might be the D (5 bases). Trimming cost V 4 bases and J 11 bases, with 12 bases left between them. The CDR3 totals 12 residues. From germline, CDR1 is SGHTA and CDR2 FQGNSA. The CDR3 reads CASSSTVAKQFF. CDR3 DNA sequence: TGTGCCAGCAGCTCGACAGTGGCAAAGCAGTTCTTC.

Remarks on this clonotype: One base away lies a much larger clone, so this may be a sequencing read error. The rearrangement uses TRBV7-6 and TRBJ2-2; D is perhaps TRBD1 (6 bases). The CDR3 covers 17 residues. Germline CDR1 and CDR2: SGHVS and FNYEAQ. The CDR3 region is CANSLARAGEFTGELFF. DNA of the CDR3: TGTGCCAACAGCTTGGCTCGGGCAGGGGAGTTCACCGGGGAGCTGTTTTTT.